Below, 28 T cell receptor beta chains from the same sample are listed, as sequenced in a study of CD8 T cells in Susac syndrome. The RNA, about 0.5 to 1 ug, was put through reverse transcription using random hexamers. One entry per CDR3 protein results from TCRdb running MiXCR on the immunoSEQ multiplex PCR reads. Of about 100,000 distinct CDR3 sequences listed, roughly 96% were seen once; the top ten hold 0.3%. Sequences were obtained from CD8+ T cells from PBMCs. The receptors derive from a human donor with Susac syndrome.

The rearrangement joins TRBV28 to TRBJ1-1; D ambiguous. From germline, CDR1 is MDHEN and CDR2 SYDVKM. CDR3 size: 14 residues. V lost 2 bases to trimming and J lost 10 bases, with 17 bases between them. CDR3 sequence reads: CASSLMSGGDSAFF. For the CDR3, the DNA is TGTGCCAGCAGTTTAATGTCAGGCGGGGATTCAGCTTTCTTT.

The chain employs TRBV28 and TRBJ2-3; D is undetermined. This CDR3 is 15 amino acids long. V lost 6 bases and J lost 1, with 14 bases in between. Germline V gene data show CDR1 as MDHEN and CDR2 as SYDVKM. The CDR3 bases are TGTGCCAGCAGGATCAGCCTTGGCCGCACAGATACGCAGTATTTT. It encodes CASRISLGRTDTQYF.

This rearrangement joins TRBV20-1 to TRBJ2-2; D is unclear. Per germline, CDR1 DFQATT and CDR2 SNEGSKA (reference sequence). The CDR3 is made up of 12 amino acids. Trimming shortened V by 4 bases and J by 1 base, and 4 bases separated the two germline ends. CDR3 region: CSAKRNTGELFF. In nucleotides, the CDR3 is TGCAGTGCTAAGAGGAACACCGGGGAGCTGTTTTTT.

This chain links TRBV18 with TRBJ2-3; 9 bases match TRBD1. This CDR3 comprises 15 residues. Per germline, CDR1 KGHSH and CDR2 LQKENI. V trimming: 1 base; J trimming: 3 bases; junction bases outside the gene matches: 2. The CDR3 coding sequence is TGTGCCAGCTCACCACGGGACAGGGAAACAGATACGCAGTATTTT. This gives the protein CASSPRDRETDTQYF.

The CDR3 sequence: CASSSPGGAETQYF. The CDR3 DNA follows: TGTGCCAGCAGTTCTCCTGGGGGGGCGGAGACCCAGTACTTC. This chain uses TRBV28 with TRBJ2-5; weak D call: TRBD2 (7 bases). Trimming cost V 4 bases and J 5 bases, with 14 bases left between them. This CDR3 is built from 14 residues. Germline values: CDR1 MDHEN, CDR2 SYDVKM.

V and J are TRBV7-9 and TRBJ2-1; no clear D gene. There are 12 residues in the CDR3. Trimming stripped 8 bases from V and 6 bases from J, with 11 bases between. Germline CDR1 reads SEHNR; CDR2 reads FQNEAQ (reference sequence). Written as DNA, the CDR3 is TGTGCCAGCCGGGCGGCGACCAATGAGCAGTTCTTC. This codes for CASRAATNEQFF.

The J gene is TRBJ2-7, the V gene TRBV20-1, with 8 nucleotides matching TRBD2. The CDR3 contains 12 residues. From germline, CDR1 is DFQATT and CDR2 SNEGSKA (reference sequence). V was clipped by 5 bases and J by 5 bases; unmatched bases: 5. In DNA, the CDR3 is TGCAGTGCTCGGGGGGGCCAGAACGAGCAGTACTTC. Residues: CSARGGQNEQYF.

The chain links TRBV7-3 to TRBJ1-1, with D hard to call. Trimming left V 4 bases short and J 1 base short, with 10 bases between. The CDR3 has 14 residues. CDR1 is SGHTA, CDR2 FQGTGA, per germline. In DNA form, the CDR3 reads TGTGCCAGCAGCTCGCACCCGGGGAACACTGAAGCTTTCTTT. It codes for CASSSHPGNTEAFF. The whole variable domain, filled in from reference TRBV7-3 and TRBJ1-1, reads GAGVSQTPSNKVTEKGKYVELRCDPISGHTALYWYRQSLGQGPEFLIYFQGTGAADDSGLPNDRFFAVRPEGSVSTLKIQRTERGDSAVYLCASSSHPGNTEAFFGQGTRLTVV.

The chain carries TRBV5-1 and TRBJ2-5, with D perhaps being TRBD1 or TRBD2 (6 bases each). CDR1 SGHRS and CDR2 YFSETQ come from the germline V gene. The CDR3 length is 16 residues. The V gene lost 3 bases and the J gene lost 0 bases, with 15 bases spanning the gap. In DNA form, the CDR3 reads TGCGCCAGCAGCTCAGGGGTACGGGAGTACCAAGAGACCCAGTACTTC. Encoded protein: CASSSGVREYQETQYF.

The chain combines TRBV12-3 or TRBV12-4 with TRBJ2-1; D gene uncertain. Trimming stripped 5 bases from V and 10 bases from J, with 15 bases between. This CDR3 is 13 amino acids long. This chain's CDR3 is CASSKRIPSEQFF. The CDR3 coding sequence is TGTGCCAGCAGTAAACGGATCCCCTCCGAGCAGTTCTTC.

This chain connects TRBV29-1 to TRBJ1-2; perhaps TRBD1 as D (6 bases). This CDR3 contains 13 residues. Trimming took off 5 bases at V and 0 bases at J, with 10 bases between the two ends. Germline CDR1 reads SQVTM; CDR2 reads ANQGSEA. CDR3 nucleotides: TGCAGCGTTAAGGGGGAAGCTAACTATGGCTACACCTTC. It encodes CSVKGEANYGYTF.

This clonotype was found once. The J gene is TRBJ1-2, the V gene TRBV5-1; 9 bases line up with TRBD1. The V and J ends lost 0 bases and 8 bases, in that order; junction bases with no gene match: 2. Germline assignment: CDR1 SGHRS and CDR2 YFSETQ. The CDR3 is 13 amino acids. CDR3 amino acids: CASSLEQGAGYTF. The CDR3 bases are TGCGCCAGCAGCTTGGAACAGGGGGCCGGCTACACCTTC.

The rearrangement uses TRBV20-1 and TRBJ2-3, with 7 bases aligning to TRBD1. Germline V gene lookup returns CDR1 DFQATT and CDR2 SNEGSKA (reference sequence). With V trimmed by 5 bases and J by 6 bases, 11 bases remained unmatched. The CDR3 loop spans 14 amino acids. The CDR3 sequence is CSARDIRGPDTQYF. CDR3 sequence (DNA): TGCAGTGCTCGGGACATAAGGGGGCCGGATACGCAGTATTTT.

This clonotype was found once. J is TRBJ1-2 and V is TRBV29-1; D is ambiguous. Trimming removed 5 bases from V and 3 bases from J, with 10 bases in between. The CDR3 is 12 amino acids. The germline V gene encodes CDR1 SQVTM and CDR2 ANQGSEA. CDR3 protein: CSVPRRDYGYTF. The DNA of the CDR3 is TGCAGCGTTCCCCGTCGGGACTATGGCTACACCTTC.

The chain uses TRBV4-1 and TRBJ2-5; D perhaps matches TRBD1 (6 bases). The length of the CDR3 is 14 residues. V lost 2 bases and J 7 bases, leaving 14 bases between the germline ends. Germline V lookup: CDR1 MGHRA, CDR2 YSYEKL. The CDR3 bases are TGCGCCAGCAGCCAACCGACAGGACCGGGGACCCAGTACTTC. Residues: CASSQPTGPGTQYF.

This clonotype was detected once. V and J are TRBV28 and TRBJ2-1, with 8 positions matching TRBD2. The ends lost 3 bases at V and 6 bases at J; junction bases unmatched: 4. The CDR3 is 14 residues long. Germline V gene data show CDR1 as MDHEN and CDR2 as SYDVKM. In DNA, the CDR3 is TGTGCCAGCAGTTTCGCGGGAGGTGGCAATGAGCAGTTCTTC. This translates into CASSFAGGGNEQFF.

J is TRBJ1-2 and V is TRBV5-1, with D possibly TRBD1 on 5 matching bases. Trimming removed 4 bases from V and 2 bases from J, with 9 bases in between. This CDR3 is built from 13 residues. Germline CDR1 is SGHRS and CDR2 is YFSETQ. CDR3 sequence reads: CASSVTGNYGYTF. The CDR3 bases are TGCGCCAGCAGCGTTACAGGAAACTATGGCTACACCTTC.

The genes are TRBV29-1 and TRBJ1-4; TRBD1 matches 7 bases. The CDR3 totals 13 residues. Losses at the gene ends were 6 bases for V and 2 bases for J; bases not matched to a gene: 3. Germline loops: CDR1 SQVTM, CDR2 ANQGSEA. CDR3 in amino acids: CSVATGTNEKLFF. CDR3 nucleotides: TGCAGCGTCGCGACAGGGACTAATGAAAAACTGTTTTTT.

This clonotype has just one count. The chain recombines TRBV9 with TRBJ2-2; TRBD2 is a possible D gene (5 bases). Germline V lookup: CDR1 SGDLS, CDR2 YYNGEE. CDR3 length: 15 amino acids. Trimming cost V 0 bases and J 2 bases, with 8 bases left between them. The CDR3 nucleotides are TGTGCCAGCAGCGTAGTCAGCGGAAACACCGGGGAGCTGTTTTTT. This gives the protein CASSVVSGNTGELFF.

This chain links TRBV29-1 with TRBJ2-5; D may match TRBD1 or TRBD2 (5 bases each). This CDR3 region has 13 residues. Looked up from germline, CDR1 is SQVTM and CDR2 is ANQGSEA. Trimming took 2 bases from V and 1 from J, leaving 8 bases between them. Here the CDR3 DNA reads TGCAGCGTTGAAACAGGACTCCAAGAGACCCAGTACTTC. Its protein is CSVETGLQETQYF.

The CDR3 DNA is TGTGCCAGCAGCTTAGGTTCCAGAGTCGCTGAAGCTTTCTTT. Translation gives CASSLGSRVAEAFF. V usage is TRBV7-9 and J usage is TRBJ1-1; D unresolved. V was pared by 1 base and J by 6 bases, with 12 bases between. The CDR3 is made up of 14 amino acids. Germline CDR1 is SEHNR and CDR2 is FQNEAQ (reference sequence).

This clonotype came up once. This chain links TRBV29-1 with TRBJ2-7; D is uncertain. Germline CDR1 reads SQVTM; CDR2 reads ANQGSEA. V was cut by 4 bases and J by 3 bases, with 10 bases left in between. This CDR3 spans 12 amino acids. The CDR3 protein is CSVADSGYEQYF. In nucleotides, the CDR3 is TGCAGCGTTGCCGACTCGGGCTACGAGCAGTACTTC.

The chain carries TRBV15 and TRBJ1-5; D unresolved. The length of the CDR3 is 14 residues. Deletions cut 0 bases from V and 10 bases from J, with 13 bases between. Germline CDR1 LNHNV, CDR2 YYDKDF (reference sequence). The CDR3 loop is CATSRDPEKGPQHF. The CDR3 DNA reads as TGTGCCACCAGCAGAGACCCTGAGAAGGGACCCCAGCATTTT.

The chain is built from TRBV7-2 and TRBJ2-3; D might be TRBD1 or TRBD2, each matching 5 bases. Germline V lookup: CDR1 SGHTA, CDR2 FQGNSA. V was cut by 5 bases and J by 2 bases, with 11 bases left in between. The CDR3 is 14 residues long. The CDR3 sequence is CASSPGPFTDTQYF. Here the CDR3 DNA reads TGTGCCAGCAGCCCGGGGCCATTCACAGATACGCAGTATTTT. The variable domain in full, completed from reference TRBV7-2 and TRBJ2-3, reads GAGVSQSPSNKVTEKGKDVELRCDPISGHTALYWYRQSLGQGLEFLIYFQGNSAPDKSGLPSDRFSAERTGGSVSTLTIQRTQQEDSAVYLCASSPGPFTDTQYFGPGTRLTVL.

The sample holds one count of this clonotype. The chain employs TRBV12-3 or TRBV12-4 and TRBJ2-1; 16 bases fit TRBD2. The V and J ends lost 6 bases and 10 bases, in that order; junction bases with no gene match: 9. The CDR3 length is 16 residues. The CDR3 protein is CASSPPGLAGGHEQFF. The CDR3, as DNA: TGTGCCAGCAGCCCACCGGGACTAGCGGGGGGGCACGAGCAGTTCTTC.

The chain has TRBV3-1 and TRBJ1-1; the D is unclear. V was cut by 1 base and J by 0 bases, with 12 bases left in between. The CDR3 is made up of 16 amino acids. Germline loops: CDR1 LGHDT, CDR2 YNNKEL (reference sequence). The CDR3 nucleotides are TGTGCCAGCAGCCAAGGGAAGACTGCGATGAACACTGAAGCTTTCTTT. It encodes CASSQGKTAMNTEAFF.

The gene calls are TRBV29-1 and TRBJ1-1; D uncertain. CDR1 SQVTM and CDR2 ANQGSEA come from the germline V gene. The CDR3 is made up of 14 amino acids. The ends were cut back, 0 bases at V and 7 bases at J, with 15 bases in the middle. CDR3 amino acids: CSVEDSGPVGEAFF. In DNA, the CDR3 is TGCAGCGTTGAAGATAGTGGACCAGTGGGTGAAGCTTTCTTT.

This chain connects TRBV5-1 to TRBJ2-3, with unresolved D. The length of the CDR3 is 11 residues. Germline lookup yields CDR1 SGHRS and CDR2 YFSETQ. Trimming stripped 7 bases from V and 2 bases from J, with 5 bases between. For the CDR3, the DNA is TGCGCCAGCGGAGACACAGATACGCAGTATTTT. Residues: CASGDTDTQYF.